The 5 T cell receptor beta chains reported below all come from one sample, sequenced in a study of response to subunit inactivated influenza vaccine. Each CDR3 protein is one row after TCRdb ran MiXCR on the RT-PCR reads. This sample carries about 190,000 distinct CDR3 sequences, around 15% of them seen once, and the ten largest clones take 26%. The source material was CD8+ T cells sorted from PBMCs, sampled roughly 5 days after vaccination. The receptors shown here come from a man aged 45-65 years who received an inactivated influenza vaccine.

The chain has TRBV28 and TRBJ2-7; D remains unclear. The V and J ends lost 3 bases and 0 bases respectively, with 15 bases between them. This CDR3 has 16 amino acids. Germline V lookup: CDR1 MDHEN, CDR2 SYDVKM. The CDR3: CASSFGPHASSYEQYF. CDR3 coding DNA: TGTGCCAGCAGTTTCGGGCCCCACGCGAGCTCCTACGAGCAGTACTTC. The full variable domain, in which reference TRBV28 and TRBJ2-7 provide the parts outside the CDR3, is DVKVTQSSRYLVKRTGEKVFLECVQDMDHENMFWYRQDPGLGLRLIYFSYDVKMKEKGDIPEGYSVSREKKERFSLILESASTNQTSMYLCASSFGPHASSYEQYFGPGTRLTVT.

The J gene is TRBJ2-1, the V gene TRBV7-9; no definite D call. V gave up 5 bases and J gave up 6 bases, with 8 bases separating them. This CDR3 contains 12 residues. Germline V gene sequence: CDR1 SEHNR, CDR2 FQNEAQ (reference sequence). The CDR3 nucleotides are TGTGCCAGCAGCCGTACCAGCAATGAGCAGTTCTTC. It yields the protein CASSRTSNEQFF.

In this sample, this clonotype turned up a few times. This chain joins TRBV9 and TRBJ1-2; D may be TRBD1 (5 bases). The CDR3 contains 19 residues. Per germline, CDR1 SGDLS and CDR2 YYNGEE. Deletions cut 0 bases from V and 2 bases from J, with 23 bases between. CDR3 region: CASSVGAQIPRGGNYGYTF. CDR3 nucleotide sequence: TGTGCCAGCAGCGTAGGAGCCCAAATACCCCGGGGGGGGAACTATGGCTACACCTTC.

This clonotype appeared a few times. CDR3 in amino acids: CASSYRTGPLSWYNEQFF. The CDR3 DNA follows: TGTGCCAGCAGTTACAGGACAGGGCCACTCTCCTGGTACAATGAGCAGTTCTTC. V usage is TRBV6-2 or TRBV6-3 and J usage is TRBJ2-1, with TRBD1 matching over 8 bases. With V trimmed by 2 bases and J by 4 bases, 13 bases remained unmatched. The CDR3 consists of 18 residues. Germline V CDR1 and CDR2: MNHEY, SVGEGT.

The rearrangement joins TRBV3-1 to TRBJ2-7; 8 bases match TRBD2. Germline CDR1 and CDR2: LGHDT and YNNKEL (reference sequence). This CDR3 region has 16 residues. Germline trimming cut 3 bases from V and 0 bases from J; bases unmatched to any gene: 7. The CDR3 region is CASSHSPGGGSYEQYF. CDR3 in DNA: TGTGCCAGCAGCCATTCGCCGGGAGGGGGCTCCTACGAGCAGTACTTC.